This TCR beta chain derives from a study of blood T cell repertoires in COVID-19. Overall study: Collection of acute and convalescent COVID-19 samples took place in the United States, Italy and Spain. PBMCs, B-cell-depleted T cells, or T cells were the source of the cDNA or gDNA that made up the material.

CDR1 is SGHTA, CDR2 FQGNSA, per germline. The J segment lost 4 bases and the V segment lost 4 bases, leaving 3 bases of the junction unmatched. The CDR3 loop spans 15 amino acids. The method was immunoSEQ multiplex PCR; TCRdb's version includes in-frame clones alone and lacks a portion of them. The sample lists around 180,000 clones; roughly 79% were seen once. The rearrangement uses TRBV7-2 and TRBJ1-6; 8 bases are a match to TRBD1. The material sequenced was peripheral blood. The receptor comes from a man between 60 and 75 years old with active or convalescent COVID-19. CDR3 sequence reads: CASSSGGLYNSPLHF. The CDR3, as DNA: TGTGCCAGCAGCTCAGGGGGCTTGTATAATTCACCCCTCCACTTT.